This TCR beta chain was sequenced in a study of cytomegalovirus exposure and HLA in healthy donors (dated by TCRdb to the late 2010s). With regard to the full study: A later analysis indicated that the roughly 130 validation repertoires were generated on the platform also employed for the 650 to 850 repertoires of the first cohort. The study aimed to test whether signatures of past pathogen exposure could be identified by cataloging public T cell receptors. Besides the first cohort of 666 subjects, a separate validation cohort made up of over 100 different subjects was used. To predict cytomegalovirus infection status, the study combined high-throughput TCR immunosequencing, statistical association of individual TCRs with disease status, and machine learning. What the research found in general, with its limitations: Across donors, most TCR sequences were observed very rarely, whereas some public TCRs were present in many individuals. According to the authors, the approach could potentially be generalized to other disease states and immunological phenotypes. A few of the identified cytomegalovirus-associated TCR beta chains were confirmed in vitro to be specific for cytomegalovirus antigens. In the study, approximately 160 TCR beta chains were listed as associated with cytomegalovirus. The classifier was reported to diagnose cytomegalovirus status with high specificity and sensitivity in both the original cohort and the validation cohort. A later analysis found that TCRs clustered in the first cohort also tended to co-occur in the roughly 120 validation repertoires, with 94% of cluster scores above 0. The validation cohort had no HLA typing available for a later analysis, so co-occurrence within that cohort was assessed over all 130 or so repertoires.

The donors were included in the validation cohort of 90 to 150 subjects, a group kept apart from the roughly 730-subject first cohort. For this clone: Its antigen remains unidentified. No base-level quality is on record; no much larger clone is a single base apart.

From a lookup of the germline V gene (reference sequence), CDR1 and CDR2 are SEHNR and FQNEAQ. Taken from cysteine to phenylalanine, the CDR3 has 18 residues. Kept here is only the CDR3 DNA, which spans 54 bases and is read in frame from base 1. V lost 1 base and J lost 0 bases; the stretch between them is 16 bases long. Libraries were prepared through the immunoSEQ multiplex PCR assay. In the paper's pipeline: A statistical classification framework was built for diagnosing cytomegalovirus status from the catalog of TCR beta chain sequences. In its TCRdb copy, this immuneACCESS table keeps in-frame sequences only and misses some clones. Where compared with another copy, unresolved V genes explain less than half of these, and the others have no known cause. That table is the source of V, J and clone size, and D and trimming were worked out from the DNA. This sample holds roughly 120,000 clones; approximately 91% were observed only once. The ten largest clones add up to approximately 4.5% of the sample.

Sequenced material: PBMCs. The V and J genes are TRBV7-9 and TRBJ1-3; the D gene is not confidently resolved. This TCR was sampled from a man younger than 35 in good health and CMV-seropositive. Here the CDR3 is given as CASSLDWGVRRSGNTIYF. The DNA sequence reads TGTGCCAGCAGCTTAGATTGGGGAGTTAGACGCTCTGGAAACACCATATATTTT.